What follows are 9 T cell receptor beta chains derived from one specimen sequenced in a study of cytomegalovirus exposure and HLA in healthy donors. The PCR was carried out with 60 Vbeta primers and 13 Jbeta primers. Generated by immunoSEQ multiplex PCR, the TCRdb table keeps only in-frame clones and is missing some. The sample table sets out some 110,000 clones. The sequencing sample was made of PBMCs. Source of these receptors: a man aged 35-49 years in good health and CMV-seronegative.

Written as DNA, the CDR3 is TGTGCCAGCTCCCACGGGACTGTGCGCCAAGAGACCCAGTACTTC. It specifies CASSHGTVRQETQYF. The gene calls are TRBV6-6 and TRBJ2-5, with a possible D match to TRBD2 (6 bases). The CDR3 has 15 residues. Trimming took 8 bases from V and 1 from J, leaving 17 bases between them. CDR1 and CDR2 (germline): MNHNY, SVGAGI (reference sequence).

CDR3 residues: CASKDSGRPYEQYF. CDR3 sequence (DNA): TGTGCCAGCAAAGATAGCGGGAGGCCCTACGAGCAGTACTTC. The rearrangement joins TRBV6-6 to TRBJ2-7; 10 nucleotides align to TRBD2. Germline-derived CDR1 and CDR2 are MNHNY and SVGAGI (reference sequence). J was trimmed by 2 bases and V by 7 bases; bases with no gene match: 5. CDR3 size: 14 residues.

J is TRBJ2-7 and V is TRBV6-6; 7 bases fit TRBD2. With V trimmed by 4 bases and J by 4 bases, 7 bases remained unmatched. Germline CDR1 is MNHNY and CDR2 is SVGAGI (reference sequence). This CDR3 is 14 amino acids long. CDR3: CASSWGGGGYEQYF. CDR3 nucleotides: TGTGCCAGCAGTTGGGGGGGAGGCGGGTACGAGCAGTACTTC.

The CDR3 coding sequence is TGCGCCAGCAGCTTAACAGGGGGCAATAATCAGCCCCAGCATTTT. Its translation: CASSLTGGNNQPQHF. The chain joins TRBV5-1 to TRBJ1-5, with 9 nucleotides matching TRBD1. Germline V gene sequence: CDR1 SGHRS, CDR2 YFSETQ. V dropped 2 bases and J dropped 4; count of bases not matched to a gene: 4. The CDR3 spans 15 residues. Using reference TRBV5-1 and TRBJ1-5 for the parts outside the CDR3, the full variable domain is KAGVTQTPRYLIKTRGQQVTLSCSPISGHRSVSWYQQTPGQGLQFLFEYFSETQRNKGNFPGRFSGRQFSNSRSEMNVSTLELGDSALYLCASSLTGGNNQPQHFGDGTRLSIL.

The chain carries TRBV11-2 and TRBJ1-1, with 8 bases lining up with TRBD1. Per germline, CDR1 SGHAT and CDR2 FQNNGV. After removal of 5 bases from V and 4 bases from J, the junction contained 9 bases not matched to a gene. The CDR3 sequence is 15 residues long. The CDR3 nucleotides are TGTGCCAGCAGCACCCCCAGAACAGGGGGCACTGAAGCTTTCTTT. Its translation: CASSTPRTGGTEAFF.

V is TRBV4-2 and J is TRBJ2-1; 7 bases are a match to TRBD2. V was pared by 1 base and J by 8 bases, with 2 bases of the junction left unmatched. Looked up from germline, CDR1 is LGHNA and CDR2 is YNFKEQ. There are 13 residues in the CDR3. CDR3 sequence reads: CASSQVGGDEQFF. For the CDR3, the DNA is TGTGCCAGCAGCCAAGTTGGGGGGGATGAGCAGTTCTTC.

V and J are TRBV5-1 and TRBJ2-5; 7 bases fit TRBD2. The DNA end favors TRBJ2-7, so the J call may be wrong. The CDR3 sequence is 14 residues long. Germline CDR1 and CDR2: SGHRS and YFSETQ. The CDR3 spells CASSSQWGGGEQYF. CDR3 nucleotide sequence: TGCGCCAGCAGCTCCCAGTGGGGGGGTGGCGAGCAGTACTTC.

The V and J genes are TRBV7-2 and TRBJ1-4; TRBD1 matches 7 bases. The CDR3 covers 14 residues. The germline gives CDR1 SGHTA, CDR2 FQGNSA. With V trimmed by 6 bases and J by 4 bases, 5 bases remained unmatched. CDR3 region: CASRRDSFNEKLFF. Here the CDR3 DNA reads TGTGCCAGCAGGAGGGACAGCTTTAATGAAAAACTGTTTTTT.

The J gene is TRBJ2-7, the V gene TRBV6-5; 8 nucleotides align to TRBD2. The CDR3 is made up of 14 amino acids. The J segment lost 4 bases and the V segment lost 9 bases, leaving 11 bases of the junction unmatched. Germline values: CDR1 MNHEY, CDR2 SVGAGI. The CDR3 DNA follows: TGTGCCAGGCAAATTAACGGGGGGGGGTACGAGCAGTACTTC. Its translation is CARQINGGGYEQYF.